This T cell receptor (beta chain) is from a study of cytomegalovirus exposure and HLA in healthy donors (dated by TCRdb to 2017 to 2019). As for the study more broadly: According to an earlier analysis of a few hundred of the donors, about 179 million T cells yielded roughly 110 million unique TCR beta sequences and roughly 280 Gb of sequence data. Approximately 300 gigabases of sequencing data and 70 million to 85 million unique TCR sequences were included in an early release covering 550 to 800 HLA-typed donors. The genetic ancestry cluster associated with self-reported Caucasian donors included roughly four fifths of the approximately 410 genotyped donors. The aim of the study was to test whether cataloging public T cell receptors could identify signatures of past pathogen exposure. The study profiled the T cell repertoires of under 700 subjects by immunosequencing and related them to cytomegalovirus serostatus. A separate validation cohort of 90 to 150 different subjects was used in addition to the roughly 700-subject first cohort. The study combined high-throughput TCR immunosequencing, statistical association of individual TCRs with disease status, and machine learning to predict cytomegalovirus infection status. To study patterns of TCR occurrence, a later analysis re-analyzed previously published TCR beta repertoires from 550 to 800 donors and added high-resolution HLA genotyping. Rather than using new phenotypic data, the later analysis identified candidate immune exposures from TCR beta sequences and from how often those sequences occurred across donors. An earlier analysis of a few hundred of the donors applied high-throughput TCR beta sequencing to assess whether each TCR beta V gene segment acted as functional or pseudogenic. Donor age, sex, ethnicity and CMV serostatus were compiled alongside the repertoire data. In a later genetic analysis, genome-wide SNP genotypes for about three fifths of the roughly 670 donors were used, and that subset was treated as a discovery cohort. Every repertoire in the discovery cohort had been generated on one and the same sequencing platform. HLA typing covered class I and class II loci at four-digit resolution. The number of donors typed differed by locus, with about 629-630 for A, B, C, DRB1 and DQB1, roughly 520 for DQA1, some 570 for DPA1, and about 450 for DPB1. Roughly 5 DR-DQ haplotypes were handled as single units for association and clustering, since linkage in the cohort was strong. Across some 400 genotyped donors of the cohort, an average of about 250,000 unique TCR beta nucleotide sequences per donor were sequenced, and approximately 17% of those sequences were non-productive.

With respect to this clone: The target of this receptor is not known. The sample holds no much larger clone one base away, and base qualities are not on file.

The library was prepared using the immunoSEQ multiplex PCR assay. A mixture of 60 forward primers for TCR Vbeta segments and 13 reverse primers for TCR Jbeta segments was used in the multiplex PCR. The CDR3 region of rearranged TCR beta genes was amplified from genomic DNA by a multiplex PCR assay. Amplified TCR beta libraries were sequenced as 87-base-pair reads on the Illumina HiSeq System. In the paper's pipeline: In a later analysis, approximately 74 million unique TCR beta chains were counted across the 666 repertoires, and around 10 million of these chains were shared by at least two donors. To remove PCR and sequencing errors, raw reads were error-corrected and collapsed into unique sequences using a nearest-neighbor algorithm that merged closely related sequences. CDR3 sequences were aligned to IMGT reference sequences to assign V, D and J gene segments. For a sequence to be retained, a match of at least six nucleotides to both a V gene segment and a J gene segment was required. Rearrangements were classified as productive when the CDR3 lacked stop codons and remained in frame with V and J, and all other rearrangements were classified as non-productive. Following IMGT convention, CDR3 was defined as the stretch from the second conserved V-encoded cysteine up to the conserved J-encoded phenylalanine. Sequences without an unambiguous match to a single V gene segment were excluded from the earlier analysis of several hundred of the donors. In an earlier analysis of several hundred of the donors, V segments were called functional above 56.7% productive rearrangements and were called segregating when the between-donor standard deviation exceeded 5%. A statistical classification framework was developed to diagnose cytomegalovirus status using the catalog of TCR beta chain sequences. V and J gene assignment, in a later analysis, came from comparing TCR nucleotide sequences with IMGT/GENE-DB human TR gene sequences. The TCRdist pipeline was used in a later analysis to assign CDR3 sequences and most-parsimonious VDJ recombination scenarios. In a later analysis, each TCR beta chain was defined by its CDR3 amino acid sequence together with its V-gene family, and reads without a unique V-gene family were excluded. In a later analysis, a few hundred highly shared, low-generation-probability nucleotide sequences were removed to address suspected cross-contamination and a sequencing artifact. In a later analysis, a clonal expansion index for each public chain was calculated from normalized within-repertoire ranks of inferred template counts. In a later analysis, generation probabilities were computed with a VDJ recombination model fitted to out-of-frame rearrangements, and the resulting probabilities were checked against IGoR. In a later analysis, TCR-TCR, TCR-HLA and TCR-CMV co-occurrence was scored with hypergeometric tests, and a repertoire-size bias correction was applied to TCR pairs. To estimate false discovery rates, a later analysis permuted the HLA or CMV assignments 20 times. In a later analysis, co-occurring TCRs were grouped using DBSCAN, with TCRdist sequence similarity added in when clustering inside HLA-allele-positive subsets. Co-occurrence clustering excluded repertoires with fewer than 30,000 or more than 120,000 public chains, plus five with anomalous nucleotide sharing. Drawn from immuneACCESS, this table holds only the in-frame rearrangements with V and J called that TCRdb kept. Clones are partly lost; checked studies trace under half to an unresolved V gene and leave the rest unexplained. V, J and clone size were drawn from that table, and D and trimming were deduced from the DNA. Recorded for this sample are about 210,000 clones; 75% to 80% of them occurred a single time. The top ten clonotypes cover 1.5% to 2% of the sample.

In total, roughly 670 healthy bone marrow donors made up the cohort. All cohort members were sampled while nominally healthy, although unrecorded immune exposures were likely present. The donor tested CMV seronegative and was one of the 352 seronegative cohort members. Each donor provided a peripheral blood sample, and peripheral blood mononuclear cells were used for TCR beta sequencing. The Qiagen DNeasy Blood Extraction Kit was used to extract genomic DNA from the blood cell samples. Beyond this particular receptor, the publication reports: When HLA alleles, especially DR and DQ, strongly co-occurred, attributing TCR associations to individual alleles was difficult. The authors suggested that the approach could potentially be generalized to other disease states and immunological phenotypes. In an earlier analysis of more than 500 of the donors, most TCR beta V segments appeared in productive rearrangements about 87% or about 30% of the time, broadly matching IMGT annotations. At a false discovery rate of 0.05, a later analysis linked around 17,000 TCR beta sequences to specific HLA alleles. In a later genetic analysis, fewer N-insertions in productive TCRs were reported among donors in an Asian-associated ancestry cluster than the roughly 670-donor mean. The cohort was sequenced for TCR beta chains only, and without alpha or paired-chain data the features that could be detected were limited. Roughly uniform sequencing depth across donors was assumed in presence/absence analyses, although this assumption may not hold. Linkage disequilibrium might explain the correlated functional status among segregating V segments, but an unknown experimental factor could not be ruled out. In a later analysis, the rate of TCR association differed among HLA loci, with DRB1 alleles having the most associated TCRs and HLA-C alleles having the fewest. In vitro tests confirmed that three of the cytomegalovirus-associated TCR beta chains recognize cytomegalovirus antigens. For the cohort, immune exposure information was limited to CMV serostatus. In a later analysis, HLA-associated TCR beta chains were found to be more clonally expanded and to have lower generation probabilities than equally common non-associated chains. Because counts were too low, approximately 18 rarely observed V segments, including chromosome 9 orphons, were excluded from the earlier analysis of a few hundred of the donors. Because HLA typing was unavailable for some donors at each locus, only the typed subset was used in association tests. The sequencing pipeline was judged likely to have produced a cluster of highly shared sequence variants as a technical artifact. According to a later analysis, most CMV-associated TCR beta chains appeared to be HLA-restricted, and the HLA associations seemed to be driven largely by CMV exposure. Most TCR sequences were observed very rarely across donors, whereas some public TCRs were present in many individuals. The classifier was reported to diagnose cytomegalovirus status with high specificity and sensitivity in both the original cohort and the validation cohort. A further reported finding was that TCR beta sequences accurately predicted the HLA-A and HLA-B alleles for most subjects in the first cohort. In a later analysis, several top co-occurrence clusters were reported to appear linked to parvovirus B19, influenza, CMV and Epstein-Barr virus. A total of around 150 TCR beta chains were listed by the study as associated with cytomegalovirus. In a later genetic analysis, a missense DCLRE1C variant was associated with V-gene and J-gene trimming of TCR beta chains, and the association was replicated in an independent cohort.

The sequencing sample was made of PBMCs. The sequence was collected from a male donor in good health and CMV-seronegative.

Here is the DNA: TGTGCCAGTAGTCCTTCGAGGGTAGGCTCCTACGAGCAGTACTTC. Its translation is CASSPSRVGSYEQYF. The V and J genes are TRBV19 and TRBJ2-7; a weak D assignment points to TRBD2 (5 bases agree). CDR1 and CDR2 are read off the germline V gene (reference sequence) as LNHDA and SQIVND. The CDR3 measures 15 amino acids from cysteine to phenylalanine. The entry retains the CDR3 DNA only, 45 bases that are in frame from base 1. V was cut back by 5 bases and J by 0 bases, leaving a gap of 14 bases between them.